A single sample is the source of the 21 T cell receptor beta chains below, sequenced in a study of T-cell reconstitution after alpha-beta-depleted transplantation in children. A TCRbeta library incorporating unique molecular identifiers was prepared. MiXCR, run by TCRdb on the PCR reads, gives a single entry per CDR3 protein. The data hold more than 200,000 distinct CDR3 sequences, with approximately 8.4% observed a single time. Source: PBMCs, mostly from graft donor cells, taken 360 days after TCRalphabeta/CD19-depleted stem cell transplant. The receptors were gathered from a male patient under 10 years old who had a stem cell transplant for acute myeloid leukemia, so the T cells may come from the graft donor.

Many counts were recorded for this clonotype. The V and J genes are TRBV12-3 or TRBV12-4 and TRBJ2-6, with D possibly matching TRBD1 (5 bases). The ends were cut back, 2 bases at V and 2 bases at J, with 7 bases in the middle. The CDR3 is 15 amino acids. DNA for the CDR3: TGTGCCAGCAGTTTATTGACAGCTGGGGCCAACGTCCTGACTTTC. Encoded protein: CASSLLTAGANVLTF.

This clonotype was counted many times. The CDR3 region has the DNA TGTGCCAGCAGCCCCCGGGACATGCACAATGAGCAGTTCTTC. As protein: CASSPRDMHNEQFF. This chain links TRBV7-3 with TRBJ2-1; TRBD1 is a possible D gene (6 bases). This CDR3 is 14 amino acids long. V lost 5 bases to trimming and J lost 5 bases, with 13 bases between them. Looked up from germline, CDR1 is SGHTA and CDR2 is FQGTGA.

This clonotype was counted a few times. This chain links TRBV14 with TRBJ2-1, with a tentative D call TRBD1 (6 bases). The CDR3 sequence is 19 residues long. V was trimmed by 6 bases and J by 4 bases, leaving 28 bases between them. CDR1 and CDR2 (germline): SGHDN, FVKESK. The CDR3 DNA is TGTGCCAGCAGTCTCAACCGCCTATACAGGGATACCTCGTACAATGAGCAGTTCTTC. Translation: CASSLNRLYRDTSYNEQFF. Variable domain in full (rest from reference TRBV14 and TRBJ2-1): EAGVTQFPSHSVIEKGQTVTLRCDPISGHDNLYWYRRVMGKEIKFLLHFVKESKQDESGMPNNRFLAERTGGTYSTLKVQPAELEDSGVYFCASSLNRLYRDTSYNEQFFGPGTRLTVL.

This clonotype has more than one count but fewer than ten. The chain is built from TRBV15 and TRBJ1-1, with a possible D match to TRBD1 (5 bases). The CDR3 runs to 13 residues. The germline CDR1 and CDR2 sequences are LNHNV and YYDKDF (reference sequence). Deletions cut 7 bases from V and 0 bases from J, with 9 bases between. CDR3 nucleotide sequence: TGTGCCACCACGTACAGGATGAACACTGAAGCTTTCTTT. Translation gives CATTYRMNTEAFF. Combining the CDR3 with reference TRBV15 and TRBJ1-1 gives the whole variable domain DAMVIQNPRYQVTQFGKPVTLSCSQTLNHNVMYWYQQKSSQAPKLLFHYYDKDFNNEADTPDNFQSRRPNTSFCFLDIRSPGLGDTAMYLCATTYRMNTEAFFGQGTRLTVV.

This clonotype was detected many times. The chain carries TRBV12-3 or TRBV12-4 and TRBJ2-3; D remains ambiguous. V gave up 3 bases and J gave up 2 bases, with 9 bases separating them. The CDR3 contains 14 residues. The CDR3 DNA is TGTGCCAGCAGTTTGCGCCTCAACACAGATACGCAGTATTTT. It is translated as CASSLRLNTDTQYF.

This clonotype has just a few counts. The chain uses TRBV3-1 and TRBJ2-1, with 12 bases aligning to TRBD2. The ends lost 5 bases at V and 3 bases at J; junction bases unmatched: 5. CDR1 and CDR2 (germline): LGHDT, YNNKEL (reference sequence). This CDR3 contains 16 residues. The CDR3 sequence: CASSTLAGGVYNEQFF. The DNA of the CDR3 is TGTGCCAGCAGCACCCTAGCGGGAGGGGTCTACAATGAGCAGTTCTTC.

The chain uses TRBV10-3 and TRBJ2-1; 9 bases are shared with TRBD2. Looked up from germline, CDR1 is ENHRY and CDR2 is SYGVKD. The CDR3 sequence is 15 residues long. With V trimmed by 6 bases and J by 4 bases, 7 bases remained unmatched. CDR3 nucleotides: TGTGCCATCAGCACAACTAGCGGGTATTACAATGAGCAGTTCTTC. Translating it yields CAISTTSGYYNEQFF.

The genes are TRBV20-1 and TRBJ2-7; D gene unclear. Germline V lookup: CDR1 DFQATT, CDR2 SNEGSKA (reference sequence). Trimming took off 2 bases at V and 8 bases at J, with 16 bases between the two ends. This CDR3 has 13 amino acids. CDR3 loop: CSARLSYPLQQYF. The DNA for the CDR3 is TGCAGTGCTAGACTCTCCTACCCCCTCCAGCAGTACTTC.

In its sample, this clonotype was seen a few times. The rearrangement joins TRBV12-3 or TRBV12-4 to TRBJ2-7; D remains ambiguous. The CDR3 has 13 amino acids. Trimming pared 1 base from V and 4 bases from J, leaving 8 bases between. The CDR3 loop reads CASSLGAAYEQYV. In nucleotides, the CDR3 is TGTGCCAGCAGTTTAGGGGCGGCATACGAGCAGTACGTC.

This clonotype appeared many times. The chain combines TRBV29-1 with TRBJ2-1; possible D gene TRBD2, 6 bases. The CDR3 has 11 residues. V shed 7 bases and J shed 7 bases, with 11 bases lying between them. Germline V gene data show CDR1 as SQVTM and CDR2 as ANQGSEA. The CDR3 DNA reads TGCAGCGCAGCTAGCGCGAATGAGCAGTTCTTC. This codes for CSAASANEQFF.

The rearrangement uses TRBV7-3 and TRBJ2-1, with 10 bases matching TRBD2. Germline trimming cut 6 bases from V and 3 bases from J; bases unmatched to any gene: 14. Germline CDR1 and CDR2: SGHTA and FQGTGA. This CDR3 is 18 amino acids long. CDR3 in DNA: TGTGCCAGCAGAGAGGGGAGGGGTAGCGGGAGGCTCTACAATGAGCAGTTCTTC. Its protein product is CASREGRGSGRLYNEQFF.

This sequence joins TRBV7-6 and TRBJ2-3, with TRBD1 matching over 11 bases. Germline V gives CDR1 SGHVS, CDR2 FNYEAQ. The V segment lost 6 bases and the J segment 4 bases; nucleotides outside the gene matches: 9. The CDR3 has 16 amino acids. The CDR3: CASRLNWGQGADTQYF. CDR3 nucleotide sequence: TGTGCCAGCAGACTTAATTGGGGACAGGGGGCAGATACGCAGTATTTT.

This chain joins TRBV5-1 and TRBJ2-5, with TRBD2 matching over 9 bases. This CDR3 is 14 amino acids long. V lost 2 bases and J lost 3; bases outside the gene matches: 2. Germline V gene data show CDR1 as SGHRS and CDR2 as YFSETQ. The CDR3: CASSFRLAEETQYF. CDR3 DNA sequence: TGCGCCAGCAGCTTTCGACTAGCGGAAGAGACCCAGTACTTC.

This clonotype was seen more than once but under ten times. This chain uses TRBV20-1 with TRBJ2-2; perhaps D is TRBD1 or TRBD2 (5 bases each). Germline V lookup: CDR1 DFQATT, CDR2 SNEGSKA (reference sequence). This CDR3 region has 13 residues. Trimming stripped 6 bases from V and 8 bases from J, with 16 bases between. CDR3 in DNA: TGCAGTGCGGGGACCTCCTTTGGGGGGGAGCTGTTTTTT. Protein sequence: CSAGTSFGGELFF.

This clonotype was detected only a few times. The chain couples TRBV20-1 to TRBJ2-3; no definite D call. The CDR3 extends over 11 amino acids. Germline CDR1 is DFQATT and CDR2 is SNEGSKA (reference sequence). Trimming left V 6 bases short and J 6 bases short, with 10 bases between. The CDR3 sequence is CSARSGDTQYF. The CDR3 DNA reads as TGCAGTGCCCGATCCGGGGATACGCAGTATTTT.

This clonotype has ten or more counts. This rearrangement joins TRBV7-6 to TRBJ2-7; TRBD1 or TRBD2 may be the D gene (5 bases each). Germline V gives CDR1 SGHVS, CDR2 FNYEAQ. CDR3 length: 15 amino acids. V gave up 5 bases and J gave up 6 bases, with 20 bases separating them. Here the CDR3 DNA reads TGTGCCAGCAGCCATTCCGGGACCACCCTGTCCGAGCAGTACTTC. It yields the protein CASSHSGTTLSEQYF.

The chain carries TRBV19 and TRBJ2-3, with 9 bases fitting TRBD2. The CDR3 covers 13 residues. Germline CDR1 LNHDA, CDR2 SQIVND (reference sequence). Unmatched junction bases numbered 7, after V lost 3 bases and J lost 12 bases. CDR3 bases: TGTGCCAGTAGTATCCAACTAGCGGGTATTCAGTATTTT. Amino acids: CASSIQLAGIQYF.

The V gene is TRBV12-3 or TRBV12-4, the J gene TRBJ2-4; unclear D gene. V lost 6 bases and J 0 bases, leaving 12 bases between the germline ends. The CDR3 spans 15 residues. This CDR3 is CASRGPGLAKNIQYF. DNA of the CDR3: TGTGCCAGCAGGGGCCCGGGTCTAGCCAAAAACATTCAGTACTTC.

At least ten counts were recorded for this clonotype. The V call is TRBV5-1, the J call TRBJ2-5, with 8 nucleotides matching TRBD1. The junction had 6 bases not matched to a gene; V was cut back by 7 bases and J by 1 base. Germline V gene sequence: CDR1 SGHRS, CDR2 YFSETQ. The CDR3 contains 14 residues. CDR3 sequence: CASGLTGVQETQYF. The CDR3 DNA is TGCGCCAGCGGACTGACAGGGGTCCAAGAGACCCAGTACTTC.

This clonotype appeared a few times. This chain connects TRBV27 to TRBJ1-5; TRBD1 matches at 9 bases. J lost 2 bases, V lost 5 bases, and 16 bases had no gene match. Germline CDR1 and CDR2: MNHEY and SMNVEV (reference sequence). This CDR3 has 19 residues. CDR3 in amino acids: CASSARTGDLSFRNQPQHF. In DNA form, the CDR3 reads TGTGCCAGCAGTGCCCGGACAGGGGACCTTTCTTTTCGCAATCAGCCCCAGCATTTT.

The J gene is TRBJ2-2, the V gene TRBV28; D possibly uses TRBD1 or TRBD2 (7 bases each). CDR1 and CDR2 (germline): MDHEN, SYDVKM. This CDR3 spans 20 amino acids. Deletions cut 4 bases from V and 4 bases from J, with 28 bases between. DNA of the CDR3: TGTGCCAGCAGTTCATACCTCCGGGAGGCAGGGGGATCGTCCACCGGGGAGCTGTTTTTT. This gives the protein CASSSYLREAGGSSTGELFF.